Presented here are 10 T cell receptor beta chains from one specimen sequenced in a study of cytomegalovirus exposure and HLA in healthy donors. Primers included in the PCR were 60 Vbeta and 13 Jbeta primers. Repertoires were generated with immunoSEQ multiplex PCR, while TCRdb's copy carries only in-frame clones and drops some. The profile shows 75,000 to 90,000 clones, roughly 75% of them singletons. Sequencing input: PBMCs. These receptors were collected from a man between 60 and 70 years old in good health and CMV-seronegative.

This chain's CDR3 is CAWSPDRGGNQPQHF. The CDR3, as DNA: TGTGCCTGGAGTCCCGACAGGGGAGGGAATCAGCCCCAGCATTTT. The chain employs TRBV30 and TRBJ1-5, with 8 bases identical to TRBD1. Germline-derived CDR1 and CDR2 are GTSNPN and SVGIG (reference sequence). The CDR3 sequence is 15 residues long. V was clipped by 2 bases and J by 4 bases; unmatched bases: 7. The whole variable domain, filled in from reference TRBV30 and TRBJ1-5, reads SQTIHQWPATLVQPVGSPLSLECTVEGTSNPNLYWYRQAAGRGLQLLFYSVGIGQISSEVPQNLSASRPQDRQFILSSKKLLLSDSGFYLCAWSPDRGGNQPQHFGDGTRLSIL.

The V call is TRBV4-1, the J call TRBJ2-1, with unresolved D. This CDR3 is built from 15 residues. Per germline, CDR1 MGHRA and CDR2 YSYEKL. The ends were cut back, 5 bases at V and 0 bases at J, with 11 bases in the middle. The CDR3 DNA reads as TGCGCCAGCAGCTCCCCCCCCCACTCCTACAATGAGCAGTTCTTC. Protein product: CASSSPPHSYNEQFF.

The chain has TRBV11-3 and TRBJ2-7; TRBD1 matches at 8 bases. Looked up from germline, CDR1 is SGHNT and CDR2 is YENEEA. The CDR3 length is 15 residues. The V and J ends lost 5 bases and 4 bases, in that order; junction bases with no gene match: 10. CDR3 sequence (DNA): TGTGCCAGCAGCATACGACAGGGGCCCTTATACGAGCAGTACTTC. Translated, it gives CASSIRQGPLYEQYF.

This sequence joins TRBV7-9 and TRBJ1-1; tentative D call: TRBD1 (6 bases). The germline V gene has CDR1 SEHNR and CDR2 FQNEAQ (reference sequence). V lost 4 bases and J 0 bases, leaving 12 bases between the germline ends. The CDR3 runs 15 residues. The CDR3 DNA sequence: TGTGCCAGCAGCTCTGGGGGACACATGAACACTGAAGCTTTCTTT. Its translation is CASSSGGHMNTEAFF.

In its sample, this clone was seen once. The chain combines TRBV29-1 with TRBJ2-7; 9 nucleotides agree with TRBD2. The CDR3 contains 13 residues. Per the germline V gene, CDR1 is SQVTM and CDR2 is ANQGSEA. Germline trimming cut 5 bases from V and 5 bases from J; bases unmatched to any gene: 7. The CDR3, as DNA: TGCAGCGTTAAGCGGGGGGCGGGCCACGAGCAGTACTTC. Residues: CSVKRGAGHEQYF.

This rearrangement joins TRBV7-2 to TRBJ1-1, with a possible D match to TRBD1 (6 bases). This CDR3 contains 12 residues. Germline V lookup: CDR1 SGHTA, CDR2 FQGNSA. The V and J ends lost 5 bases and 4 bases respectively, with 8 bases between them. For the CDR3, the DNA is TGTGCCAGCAGCCGGGACACCACTGAAGCTTTCTTT. Translation gives CASSRDTTEAFF.

This chain links TRBV1 with TRBJ2-5; the DNA was not used to check the table's D call, TRBD2. TRBV1 is shown as a pseudogene. The CDR3 extends over 14 amino acids. This chain's CDR3 is CTSSQGGPGETQYF. For the CDR3, the DNA is TGCACCAGCAGCCAGGGGGGGCCGGGGGAGACCCAGTACTTC.

The CDR3 spells CSGRPRGGSTDTQYF. For the CDR3, the DNA is TGCAGCGGCCGGCCTCGGGGGGGGAGTACAGATACGCAGTATTTT. The V and J genes are TRBV29-1 and TRBJ2-3, with TRBD2 matching 8 bases. The ends lost 7 bases at V and 3 bases at J; junction bases unmatched: 12. Germline V gene sequence: CDR1 SQVTM, CDR2 ANQGSEA. There are 15 residues in the CDR3.

This chain uses TRBV5-1 with TRBJ2-2; 7 bases map to TRBD1. Germline CDR1 reads SGHRS; CDR2 reads YFSETQ. The CDR3 covers 16 residues. The trim removed 0 bases at V and 2 bases at J, leaving 4 bases unmatched. The chain's CDR3 is CASSLVGTANTGELFF. DNA for the CDR3: TGCGCCAGCAGCTTGGTCGGGACAGCAAACACCGGGGAGCTGTTTTTT.

The rearrangement uses TRBV5-1 and TRBJ2-5, with 7 nucleotides matching TRBD2. The CDR3 is 15 residues long. With 0 bases clipped from V and 5 bases from J, the junction kept 7 bases outside the gene matches. In germline, CDR1 is SGHRS, CDR2 YFSETQ. The CDR3 DNA is TGCGCCAGCAGCTTGGTGGCCGGGGGGAGGGAGACCCAGTACTTC. The encoded protein is CASSLVAGGRETQYF.